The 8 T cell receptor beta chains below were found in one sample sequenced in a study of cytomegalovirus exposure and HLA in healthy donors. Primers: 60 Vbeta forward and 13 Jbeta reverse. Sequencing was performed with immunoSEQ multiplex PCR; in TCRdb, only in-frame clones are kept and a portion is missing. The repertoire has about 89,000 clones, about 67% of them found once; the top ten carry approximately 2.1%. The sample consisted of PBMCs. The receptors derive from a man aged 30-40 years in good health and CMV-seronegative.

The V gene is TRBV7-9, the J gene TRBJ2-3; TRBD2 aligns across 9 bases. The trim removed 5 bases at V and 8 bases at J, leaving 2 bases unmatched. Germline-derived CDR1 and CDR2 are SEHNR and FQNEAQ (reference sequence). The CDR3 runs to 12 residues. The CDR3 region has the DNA TGTGCCAGCAGCCAGACTAGCGGTACGCAGTATTTT. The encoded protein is CASSQTSGTQYF.

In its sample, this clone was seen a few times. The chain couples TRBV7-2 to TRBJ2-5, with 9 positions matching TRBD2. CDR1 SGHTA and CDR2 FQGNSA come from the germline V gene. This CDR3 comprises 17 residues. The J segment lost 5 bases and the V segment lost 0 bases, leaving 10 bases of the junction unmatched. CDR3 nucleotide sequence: TGTGCCAGCAGCTTAGCAGGGACTAGCAACCGCCGGGAGACCCAGTACTTC. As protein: CASSLAGTSNRRETQYF. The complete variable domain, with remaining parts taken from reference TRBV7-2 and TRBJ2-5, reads GAGVSQSPSNKVTEKGKDVELRCDPISGHTALYWYRQSLGQGLEFLIYFQGNSAPDKSGLPSDRFSAERTGGSVSTLTIQRTQQEDSAVYLCASSLAGTSNRRETQYFGPGTRLLVL.

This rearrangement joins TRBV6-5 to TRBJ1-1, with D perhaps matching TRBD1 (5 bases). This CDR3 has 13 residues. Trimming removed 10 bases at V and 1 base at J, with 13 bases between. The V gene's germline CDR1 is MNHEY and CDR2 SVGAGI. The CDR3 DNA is TGTGCCATCTCGAGGGGAGGGAACACTGAAGCTTTCTTT. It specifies CAISRGGNTEAFF.

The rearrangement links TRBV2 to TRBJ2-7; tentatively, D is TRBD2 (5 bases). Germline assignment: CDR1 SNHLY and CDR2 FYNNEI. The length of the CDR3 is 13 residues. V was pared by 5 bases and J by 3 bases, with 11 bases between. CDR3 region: CASSRGFVYEQYF. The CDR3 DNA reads TGTGCCAGCAGTCGCGGGTTCGTCTACGAGCAGTACTTC. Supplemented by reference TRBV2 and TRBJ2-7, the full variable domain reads EPEVTQTPSHQVTQMGQEVILRCVPISNHLYFYWYRQILGQKVEFLVSFYNNEISEKSEIFDDQFSVERPDGSNFTLKIRSTKLEDSAMYFCASSRGFVYEQYFGPGTRLTVT.

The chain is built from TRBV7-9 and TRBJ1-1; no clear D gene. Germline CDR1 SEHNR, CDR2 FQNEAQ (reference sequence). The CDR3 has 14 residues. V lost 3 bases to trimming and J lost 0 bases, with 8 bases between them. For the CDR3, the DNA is TGTGCCAGCAGCTTCCCCCTCCTGAACACTGAAGCTTTCTTT. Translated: CASSFPLLNTEAFF.

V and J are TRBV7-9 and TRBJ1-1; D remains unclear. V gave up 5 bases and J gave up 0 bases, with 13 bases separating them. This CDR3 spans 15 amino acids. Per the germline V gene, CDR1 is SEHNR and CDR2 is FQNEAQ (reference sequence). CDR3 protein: CASSLGEGLNTEAFF. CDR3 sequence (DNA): TGTGCCAGCAGCCTCGGCGAGGGTCTGAACACTGAAGCTTTCTTT.

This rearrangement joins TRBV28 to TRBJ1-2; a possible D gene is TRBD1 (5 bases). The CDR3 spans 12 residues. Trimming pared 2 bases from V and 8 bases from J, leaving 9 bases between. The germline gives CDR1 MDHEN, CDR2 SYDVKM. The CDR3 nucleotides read TGTGCCAGCAGTTTAAAAGGGGTGGGCTACACCTTC. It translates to CASSLKGVGYTF.

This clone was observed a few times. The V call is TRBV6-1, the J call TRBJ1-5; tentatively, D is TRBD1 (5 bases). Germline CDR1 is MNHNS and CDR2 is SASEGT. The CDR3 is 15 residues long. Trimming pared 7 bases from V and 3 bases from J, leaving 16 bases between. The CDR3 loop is CASTGGQGPNQPQHF. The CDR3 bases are TGTGCCAGCACCGGAGGGCAGGGACCCAATCAGCCCCAGCATTTT.